A selection of T cell receptor beta chains follows, all from one sample in a study of OX40 agonist ivuxolimab in advanced cancers. The table came from immunoSEQ multiplex PCR; TCRdb's copy has only in-frame clones and leaves some out. Of tens of thousands of clones listed, over 65% are singletons. The sample in question was CD4+ or CD8+ T cells sorted from blood, obtained in a trial of the OX40 agonist ivuxolimab. These receptors all come from an adult with an advanced solid tumor such as melanoma, head and neck, liver or kidney cancer. Both conserved end residues are part of each CDR3. D genes are given only for firm matches.

>TRBJ2-5|TRBV7-8|TRBD2|16
CASSFPGGGSQETQYF
>TRBJ1-5|TRBV5-6|NA|15
CASSLVGGTNQPQHF
>TRBJ2-5|TRBV7-9|TRBD2|17
CASSPPSGGASQETQYF
>TRBJ2-2|TRBV5-1|TRBD2|17
CASSAPTSGGSDGELFF
>TRBJ1-1|TRBV2|NA|14
CASSPQSVNTEAFF
>TRBJ2-3|TRBV5-1|NA|12
CASSPSTDTQYF
>TRBJ2-3|TRBV25-1|TRBD1|15
CASSAQQGVTDTQYF
>TRBJ2-1|TRBV5-4|TRBD1|15
CASSLKTGSGNEQFF
>TRBJ2-3|TRBV5-8|NA|15
CASSSLGVDTDTQYF
>TRBJ1-5|TRBV4-2|NA|15
CASSQSYQGDQPQHF
>TRBJ2-5|TRBV5-1|NA|13
CASSLVAGETQYF
>TRBJ2-3|TRBV5-8|NA|16
CASSIVGGTSTDTQYF
>TRBJ1-1|TRBV7-2|NA|13
CASRVDMNTEAFF
>TRBJ2-2|TRBV4-2|NA|16
CASSQKSGENTGELFF
>TRBJ2-5|TRBV6-1|NA|14
CASSERGRGETQYF
>TRBJ1-1|TRBV5-1|NA|16
CASSKSTGGENTEAFF
>TRBJ2-3|TRBV5-4|NA|13
CASSFPGIDTQYF
>TRBJ1-4|TRBV30|TRBD1|13
CACPGQLNEKLFF
>TRBJ1-1|TRBV7-9|TRBD1|15
CASRPADGTGILAFF
>TRBJ1-3|TRBV5-1|NA|14
CASSLPGSGNTIYF
>TRBJ1-6|TRBV25-1|NA|13
CASSRQTNSPLHF
>TRBJ1-6|TRBV7-2|TRBD1|15
CASSLGTGINSPLHF
>TRBJ2-7|TRBV19|NA|17
CASSDLYGTPTTYEQYF
>TRBJ2-1|TRBV20-1|NA|10
CSASFHEQFF
>TRBJ1-4|TRBV7-2|NA|15
CASSPGRSTVEKLFF
>TRBJ1-5|TRBV2|NA|15
CASRDGGASNQPQHF
>TRBJ1-1|TRBV7-2|NA|14
CASSLGLQNTEAFF